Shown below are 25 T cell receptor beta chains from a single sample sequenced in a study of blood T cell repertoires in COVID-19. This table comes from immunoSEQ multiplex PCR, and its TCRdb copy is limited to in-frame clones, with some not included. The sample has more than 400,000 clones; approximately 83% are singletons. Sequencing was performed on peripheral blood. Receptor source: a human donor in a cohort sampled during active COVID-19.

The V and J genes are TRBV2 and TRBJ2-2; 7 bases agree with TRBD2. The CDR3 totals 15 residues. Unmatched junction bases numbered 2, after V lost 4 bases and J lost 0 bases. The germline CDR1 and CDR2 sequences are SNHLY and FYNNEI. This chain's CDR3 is CASSVSGTNTGELFF. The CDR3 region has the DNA TGTGCCAGCAGTGTAAGCGGGACGAACACCGGGGAGCTGTTTTTT.

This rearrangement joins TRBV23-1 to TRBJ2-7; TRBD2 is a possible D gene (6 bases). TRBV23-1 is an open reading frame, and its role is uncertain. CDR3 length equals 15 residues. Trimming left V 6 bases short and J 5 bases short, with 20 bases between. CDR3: CASSHPGLQVNEQYF. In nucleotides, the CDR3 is TGCGCCAGCAGCCACCCGGGACTCCAGGTCAACGAGCAGTACTTC.

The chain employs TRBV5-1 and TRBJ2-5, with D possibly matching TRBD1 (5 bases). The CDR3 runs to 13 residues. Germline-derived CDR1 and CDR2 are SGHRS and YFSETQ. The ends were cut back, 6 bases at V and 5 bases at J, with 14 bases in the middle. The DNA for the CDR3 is TGCGCCAGCAATCGAGACCAGGGTGAGACCCAGTACTTC. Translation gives CASNRDQGETQYF.

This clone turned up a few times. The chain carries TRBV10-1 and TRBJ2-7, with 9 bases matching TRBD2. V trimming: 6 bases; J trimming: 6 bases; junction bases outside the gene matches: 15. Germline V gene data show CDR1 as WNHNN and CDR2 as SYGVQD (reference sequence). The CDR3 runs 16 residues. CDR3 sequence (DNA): TGCGCCAGCAGCGGGGGTGGTAGCGGGAGTTCTGGCGAGCAGTACTTC. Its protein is CASSGGGSGSSGEQYF.

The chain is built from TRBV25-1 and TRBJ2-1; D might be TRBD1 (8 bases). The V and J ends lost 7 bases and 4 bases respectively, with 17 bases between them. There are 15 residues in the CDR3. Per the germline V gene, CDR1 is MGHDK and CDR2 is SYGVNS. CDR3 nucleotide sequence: TGTGCCAGCAACGGGGGGCAGGGGGCATACAATGAGCAGTTCTTC. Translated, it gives CASNGGQGAYNEQFF.

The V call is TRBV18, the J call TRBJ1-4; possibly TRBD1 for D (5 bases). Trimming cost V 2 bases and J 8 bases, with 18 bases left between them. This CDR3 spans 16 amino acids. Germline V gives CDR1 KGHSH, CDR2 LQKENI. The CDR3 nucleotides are TGTGCCAGCTCACCATCGCTCAGGGAGGGGAAAGAAAAACTGTTTTTT. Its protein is CASSPSLREGKEKLFF.

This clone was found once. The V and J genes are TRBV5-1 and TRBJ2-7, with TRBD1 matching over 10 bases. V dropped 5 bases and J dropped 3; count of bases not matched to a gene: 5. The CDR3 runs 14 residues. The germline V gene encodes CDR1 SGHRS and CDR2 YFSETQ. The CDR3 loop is CASSSGDRGYEQYF. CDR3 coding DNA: TGCGCCAGCAGTTCCGGGGACAGGGGCTACGAGCAGTACTTC.

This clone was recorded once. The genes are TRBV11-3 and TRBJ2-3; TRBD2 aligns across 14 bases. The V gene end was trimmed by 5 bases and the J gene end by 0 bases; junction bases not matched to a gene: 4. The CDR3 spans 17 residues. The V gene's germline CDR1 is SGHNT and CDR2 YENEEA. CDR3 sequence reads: CASSRGLAGDSTDTQYF. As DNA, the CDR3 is TGTGCCAGCAGCAGGGGACTAGCGGGAGATAGCACAGATACGCAGTATTTT.

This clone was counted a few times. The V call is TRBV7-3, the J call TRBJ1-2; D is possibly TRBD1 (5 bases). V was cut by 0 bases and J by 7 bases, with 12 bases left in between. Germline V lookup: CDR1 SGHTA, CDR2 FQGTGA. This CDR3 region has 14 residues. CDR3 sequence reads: CASSLTLAGGGYTF. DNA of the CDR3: TGTGCCAGCAGCTTAACGTTGGCCGGGGGTGGCTACACCTTC.

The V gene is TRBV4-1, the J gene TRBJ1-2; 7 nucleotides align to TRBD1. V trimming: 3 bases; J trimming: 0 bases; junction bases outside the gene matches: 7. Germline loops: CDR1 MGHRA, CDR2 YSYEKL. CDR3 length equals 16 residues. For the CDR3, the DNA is TGCGCCAGCAGCCATCTCCAGGGGGATCCTAACTATGGCTACACCTTC. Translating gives CASSHLQGDPNYGYTF.

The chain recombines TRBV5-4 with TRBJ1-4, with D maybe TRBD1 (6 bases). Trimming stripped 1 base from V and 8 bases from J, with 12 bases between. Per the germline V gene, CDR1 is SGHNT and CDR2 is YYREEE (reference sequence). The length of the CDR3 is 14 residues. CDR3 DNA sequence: TGTGCCAGCAGCTTGAAACAGGGTCGGGAAAAACTGTTTTTT. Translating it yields CASSLKQGREKLFF.

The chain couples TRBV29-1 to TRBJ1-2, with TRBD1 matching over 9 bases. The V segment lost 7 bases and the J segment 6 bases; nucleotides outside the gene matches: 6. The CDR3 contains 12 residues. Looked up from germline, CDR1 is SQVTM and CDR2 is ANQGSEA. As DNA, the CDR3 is TGCAGCGCCCAAGGACAGGGGCATGGCTACACCTTC. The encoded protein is CSAQGQGHGYTF.

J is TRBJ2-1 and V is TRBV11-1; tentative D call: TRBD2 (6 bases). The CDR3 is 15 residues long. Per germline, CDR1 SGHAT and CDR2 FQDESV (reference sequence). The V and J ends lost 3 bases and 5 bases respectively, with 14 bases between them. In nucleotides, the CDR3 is TGTGCCAGCAGCTTTGACGGGAGAGGCGACAATGAGCAGTTCTTC. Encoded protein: CASSFDGRGDNEQFF.

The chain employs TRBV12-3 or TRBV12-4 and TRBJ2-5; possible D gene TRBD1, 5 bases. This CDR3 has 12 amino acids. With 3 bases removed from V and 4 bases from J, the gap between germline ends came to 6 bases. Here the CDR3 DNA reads TGTGCCAGCAGTTTGGGGCGAGAGACCCAGTACTTC. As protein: CASSLGRETQYF.

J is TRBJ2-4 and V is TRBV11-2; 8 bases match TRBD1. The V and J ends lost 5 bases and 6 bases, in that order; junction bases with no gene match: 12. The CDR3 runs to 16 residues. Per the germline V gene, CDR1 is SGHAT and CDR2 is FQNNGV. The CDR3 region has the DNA TGTGCCAGCAGCCCCACCCCGGCAGGGGGCAGAAACATTCAGTACTTC. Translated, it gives CASSPTPAGGRNIQYF.

The CDR3 region is CASSPYVQGYEQYF. The CDR3, as DNA: TGTGCCAGCAGCCCTTATGTACAGGGCTACGAGCAGTACTTC. This chain uses TRBV5-6 with TRBJ2-7, with D possibly being TRBD1 (6 bases). The CDR3 loop spans 14 amino acids. V was cut by 4 bases and J by 3 bases, with 14 bases left in between. Germline V gene data show CDR1 as SGHDT and CDR2 as YYEEEE.

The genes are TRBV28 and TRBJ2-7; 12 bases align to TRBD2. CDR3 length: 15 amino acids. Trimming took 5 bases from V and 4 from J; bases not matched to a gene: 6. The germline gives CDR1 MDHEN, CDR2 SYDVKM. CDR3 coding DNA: TGTGCCAGCAGTCAAACTAGCGGGAGGTCGTACGAGCAGTACTTC. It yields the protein CASSQTSGRSYEQYF.

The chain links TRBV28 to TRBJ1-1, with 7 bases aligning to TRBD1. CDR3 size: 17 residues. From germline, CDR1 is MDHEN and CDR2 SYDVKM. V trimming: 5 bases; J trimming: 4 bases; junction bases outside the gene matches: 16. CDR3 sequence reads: CASSPNPGGRGGTEAFF. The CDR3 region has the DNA TGTGCCAGCAGTCCCAACCCAGGGGGGCGTGGAGGCACTGAAGCTTTCTTT.

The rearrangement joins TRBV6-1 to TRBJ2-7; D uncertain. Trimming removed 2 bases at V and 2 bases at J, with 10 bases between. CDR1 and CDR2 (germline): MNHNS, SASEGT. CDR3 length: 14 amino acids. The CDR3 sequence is CASSERSIPYEQYF. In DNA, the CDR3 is TGTGCCAGCAGTGAACGGAGTATTCCCTACGAGCAGTACTTC.

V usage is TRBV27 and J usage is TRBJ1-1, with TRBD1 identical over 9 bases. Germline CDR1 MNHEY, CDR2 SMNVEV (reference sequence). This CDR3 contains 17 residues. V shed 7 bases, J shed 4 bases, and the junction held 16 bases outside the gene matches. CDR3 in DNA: TGTGCCAGCATACCTCAAACCGGGACAGGGTTTTCCACTGAAGCTTTCTTT. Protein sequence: CASIPQTGTGFSTEAFF.

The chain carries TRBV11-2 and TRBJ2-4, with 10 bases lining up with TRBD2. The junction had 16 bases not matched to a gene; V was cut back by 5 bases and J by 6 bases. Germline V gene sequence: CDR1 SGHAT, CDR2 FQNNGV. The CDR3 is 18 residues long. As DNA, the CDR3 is TGTGCCAGCAGCCCCGGGCAAGCAGTAGCGGGAGGTACAAACATTCAGTACTTC. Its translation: CASSPGQAVAGGTNIQYF.

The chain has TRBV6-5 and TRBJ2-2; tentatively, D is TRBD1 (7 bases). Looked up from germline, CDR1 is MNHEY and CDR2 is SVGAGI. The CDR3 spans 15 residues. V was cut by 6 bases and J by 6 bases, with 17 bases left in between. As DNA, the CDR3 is TGTGCCAGCAGGGTCCCAGGGGGGTTCGCCGGGGAGCTGTTTTTT. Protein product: CASRVPGGFAGELFF.

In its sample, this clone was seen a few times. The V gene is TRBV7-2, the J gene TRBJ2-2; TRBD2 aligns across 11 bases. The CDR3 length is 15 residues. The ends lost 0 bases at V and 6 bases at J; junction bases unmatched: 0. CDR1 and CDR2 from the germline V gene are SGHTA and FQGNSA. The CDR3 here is CASSLALAGAGELFF. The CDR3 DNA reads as TGTGCCAGCAGCTTAGCACTAGCGGGAGCCGGGGAGCTGTTTTTT.

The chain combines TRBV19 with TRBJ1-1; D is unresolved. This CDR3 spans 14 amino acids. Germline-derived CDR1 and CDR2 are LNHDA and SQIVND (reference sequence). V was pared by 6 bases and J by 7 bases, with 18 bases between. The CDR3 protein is CASRVSGLRSEAFF. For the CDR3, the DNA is TGTGCCAGTAGGGTCTCAGGACTTAGGAGTGAAGCTTTCTTT.

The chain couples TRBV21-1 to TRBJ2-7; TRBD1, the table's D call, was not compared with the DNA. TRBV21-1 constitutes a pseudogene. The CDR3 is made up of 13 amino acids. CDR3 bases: TGTGCCAGCAGCAAAGACAGGGAGTACGAGCAGTACTTC. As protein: CASSKDREYEQYF.